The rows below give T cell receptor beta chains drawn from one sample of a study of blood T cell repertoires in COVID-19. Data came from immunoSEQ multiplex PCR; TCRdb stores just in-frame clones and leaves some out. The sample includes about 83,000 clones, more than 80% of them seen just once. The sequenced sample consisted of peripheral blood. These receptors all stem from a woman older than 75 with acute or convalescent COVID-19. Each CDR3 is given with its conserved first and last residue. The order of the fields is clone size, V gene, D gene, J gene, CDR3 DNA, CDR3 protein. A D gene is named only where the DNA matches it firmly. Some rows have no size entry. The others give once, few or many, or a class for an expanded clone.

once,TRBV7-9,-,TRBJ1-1,TGTGCCAGCAGTCGTATTCAGGGCCCTGACACTGAAGCTTTCTTT,CASSRIQGPDTEAFF
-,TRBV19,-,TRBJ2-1,TGTGCCAGTAAGGGGAATTGGAATGAGCAGTTCTTC,CASKGNWNEQFF
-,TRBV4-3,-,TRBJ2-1,TGCGCCAGCAGCCCAGGGGCTTACAATGAGCAGTTCTTC,CASSPGAYNEQFF
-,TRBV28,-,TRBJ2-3,TGTGCCAGCAGCCCCTCACCACGAGGTCTGGATACGCAGTATTTT,CASSPSPRGLDTQYF
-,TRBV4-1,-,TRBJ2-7,TGCGCCAGCAGCCAAGAGTGGGCAGTCCAGACCTACGAGCAGTACTTC,CASSQEWAVQTYEQYF
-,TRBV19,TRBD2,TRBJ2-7,TGTGCCAGTAGTACTTTGGGGGGGTACGAGCAGTACTTC,CASSTLGGYEQYF
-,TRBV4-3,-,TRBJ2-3,TGCGCCAGCAGCCAAGAAGGGAGCCCCACAGATACGCAGTATTTT,CASSQEGSPTDTQYF
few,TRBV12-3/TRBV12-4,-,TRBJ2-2,TGTGCCAGCAGTCCCTACACCGGGGAGCTGTTTTTT,CASSPYTGELFF
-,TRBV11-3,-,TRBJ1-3,TGTGCCAGCAGCTCCAGGCAGGGGATAACTGGAAACACCATATATTTT,CASSSRQGITGNTIYF
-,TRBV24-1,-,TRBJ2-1,TGTGCCACCAGTGACTTCGGAGCTTTCAACTACAATGAGCAGTTCTTC,CATSDFGAFNYNEQFF
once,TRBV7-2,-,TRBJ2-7,TGTGCCAGCAGCTTCAGCTCCTACGAGCAGTACTTC,CASSFSSYEQYF
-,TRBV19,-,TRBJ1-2,TGTGCCAGTAGTACTCTGGGGGCTTTAAACTATGGCTACACCTTC,CASSTLGALNYGYTF
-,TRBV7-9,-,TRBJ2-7,TGTGCCAGCAGCTTAGGAGGGTATGGCGAGCAGTACTTC,CASSLGGYGEQYF
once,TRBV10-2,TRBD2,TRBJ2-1,TGCGCCAGCAGTGTCCCGAGCGGGGGGGCAATCAATGAGCAGTTCTTC,CASSVPSGGAINEQFF
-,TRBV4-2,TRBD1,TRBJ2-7,TGTGCCAGCAGTGGGACAGGCAGCTCCTACGAGCAGTACTTC,CASSGTGSSYEQYF
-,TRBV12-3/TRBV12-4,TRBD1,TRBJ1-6,TGTGCCAGCAGTTTTAACAGGGGCCCCCTCCACTTT,CASSFNRGPLHF
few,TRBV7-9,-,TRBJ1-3,TGTGCCAGCAGTCGGGACTCTGGAAACACCATATATTTT,CASSRDSGNTIYF
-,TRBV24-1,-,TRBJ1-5,TGTGCCACCAGTGATTCTTCGAAGGGGCGGAATCAGCCCCAGCATTTT,CATSDSSKGRNQPQHF
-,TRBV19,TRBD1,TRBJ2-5,TGTGCCAGTAGTACCGGGACAGGGGGCCAACCAGAGACCCAGTACTTC,CASSTGTGGQPETQYF
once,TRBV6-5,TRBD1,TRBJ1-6,TGTGCCAGCGCGGGACAGGAGAATTCACCCCTCCACTTT,CASAGQENSPLHF
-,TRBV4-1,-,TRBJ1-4,TGCGCCAGCAGCCCTAGGAACCTCGGTGAAAAACTGTTTTTT,CASSPRNLGEKLFF
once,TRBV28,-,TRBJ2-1,TGTGCCAGCAGTTTTTACAGATACAATGAGCAGTTCTTC,CASSFYRYNEQFF
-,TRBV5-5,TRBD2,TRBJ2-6,TGTGCCAGCAGCTCCGGGACTAGCGGGGTCCCCTCTGGGGCCAACGTCCTGACTTTC,CASSSGTSGVPSGANVLTF
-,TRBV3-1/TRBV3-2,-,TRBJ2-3,TGTGCCAGCAGCCAGGACTCCTCCTATTCCTTCTCCACAGATACGCAGTATTTT,CASSQDSSYSFSTDTQYF
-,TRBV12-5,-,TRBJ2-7,TGTGCTAGTGCCCTACCCGGGAGCGCTCAGTACTTC,CASALPGSAQYF
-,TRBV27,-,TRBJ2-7,TGTGCCAGCAGCCCAAGTAGGAGCTCCTACGAGCAGTACTTC,CASSPSRSSYEQYF
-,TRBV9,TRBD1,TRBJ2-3,TGTGCCAGCAGCCCGCAGGGGGCGGTCGGGGCAGATACGCAGTATTTT,CASSPQGAVGADTQYF
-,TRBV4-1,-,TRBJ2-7,TGCGCCAGCAGCCACGGGGGCGAGCAGTACTTC,CASSHGGEQYF
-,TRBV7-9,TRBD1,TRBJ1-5,TGTGCCAGCAGCTCGGGGACAGGGGGGAACAATCAGCCCCAGCATTTT,CASSSGTGGNNQPQHF
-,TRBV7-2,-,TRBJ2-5,TGTGCCAGCAGCTTAGGGGATACAGGGAGACTTCAGTACTTC,CASSLGDTGRLQYF
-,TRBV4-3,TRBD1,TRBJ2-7,TGCGCCAGCAGCCAACAGAGACAGGGGCGCTACGAGCAGTACTTC,CASSQQRQGRYEQYF
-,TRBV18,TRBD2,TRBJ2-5,TGTGCCAGCTCACCCTCCTTTGGACTAGCGGGGGAACAAGAGACCCAGTACTTC,CASSPSFGLAGEQETQYF
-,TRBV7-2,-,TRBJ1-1,TGTGCCAGCAGCTTTACCGGGACAACTAACACTGAAGCTTTCTTT,CASSFTGTTNTEAFF
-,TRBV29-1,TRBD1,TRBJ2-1,TGCAGCGTGAGGACAGGGGGTTACAATGAGCAGTTCTTC,CSVRTGGYNEQFF
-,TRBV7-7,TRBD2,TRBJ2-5,TGTGCTAGCAGCTTAGCGGGAGGGGGTGCCCAGACCCAGTACTTC,CASSLAGGGAQTQYF
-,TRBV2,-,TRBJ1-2,TGTGCCAGCAGTTCACGGGAGAACTATGGCTACACCTTC,CASSSRENYGYTF
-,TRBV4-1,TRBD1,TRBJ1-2,TGCGCCAGCAGCCAAGGACAGGGTACTAACTATGGCTACACCTTC,CASSQGQGTNYGYTF
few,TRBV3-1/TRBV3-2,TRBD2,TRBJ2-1,TGTGCCAGCAGCCTCATTAGCGGGGGGGTCTACAATGAGCAGTTCTTC,CASSLISGGVYNEQFF
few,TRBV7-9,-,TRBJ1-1,TGTGCCAGCAGCTTATCACAGGCCGAACATGAAGCTTTCTTT,CASSLSQAEHEAFF
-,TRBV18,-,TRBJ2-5,TGTGCCAGCTCACCAACGGACTCAGCGTTTGGAGAGACCCAGTACTTC,CASSPTDSAFGETQYF
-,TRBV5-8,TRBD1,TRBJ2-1,TGTGCCAGCAGCCCGACAGGGGTTTTTCTGACCGATGAGCAGTTCTTC,CASSPTGVFLTDEQFF
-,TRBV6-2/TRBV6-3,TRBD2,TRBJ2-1,TGTGCCAGCAGTACACTGGGGGGGGGTAATGAGCAGTTCTTC,CASSTLGGGNEQFF
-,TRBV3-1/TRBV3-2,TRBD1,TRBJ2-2,TGTGCCAGCAGAAGACAGGGCACCGGGGAGCTGTTTTTT,CASRRQGTGELFF
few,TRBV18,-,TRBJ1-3,TGTGCCAGCTCGACAGAGAGCTCTGGAAACACCATATATTTT,CASSTESSGNTIYF
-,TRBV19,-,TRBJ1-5,TGTGCCAGTAAGCAGGGAAATAGCAATCAGCCCCAGCATTTT,CASKQGNSNQPQHF
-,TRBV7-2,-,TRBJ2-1,TGTGCCAGCTGGATTGGGGGGGGGCCGGGGTACAATGAGCAGTTCTTC,CASWIGGGPGYNEQFF